These T cell receptor beta chains were read from a single sample in a study of technical replicates of blood from a handful of donors. Sequencing was performed with immunoSEQ multiplex PCR; in TCRdb, only in-frame clones are kept and a portion is missing. The data contain about 100,000 clones, 95% of them singletons. Material: T cells isolated from PBMCs. The receptor set was obtained from a human donor in good health. Both conserved end residues are part of each CDR3. A D gene is named only where the DNA matches it firmly.

V: TRBV18; J: TRBJ1-2; D: -; CDR3: CASSAPGAGTYGYTF
V: TRBV27; J: TRBJ1-2; D: TRBD1; CDR3: CASSHSRGRGYGYTF
V: TRBV7-9; J: TRBJ2-7; D: TRBD1; CDR3: CASSPWDRGREQYF
V: TRBV21-1; J: TRBJ1-2; D: -; CDR3: CASSKRQLYGYTF
V: TRBV13; J: TRBJ2-7; D: -; CDR3: CASSLGSYYEQYF
V: TRBV27; J: TRBJ1-1; D: -; CDR3: CASQRSLITEAFF
V: TRBV7-2; J: TRBJ2-7; D: -; CDR3: CASSSGVLNTYEQYF
V: TRBV14; J: TRBJ2-5; D: -; CDR3: CASSQAFRWGWLQETQYF
V: TRBV27; J: TRBJ2-3; D: -; CDR3: CASSLSLPGPDTQYF
V: TRBV7-6; J: TRBJ1-5; D: -; CDR3: CASSLQGPNQPQHF
V: TRBV9; J: TRBJ1-2; D: TRBD1; CDR3: CASSVGGTGGAGYGYTF
V: TRBV4-1; J: TRBJ2-7; D: TRBD1; CDR3: CASSQRTGVAAEQYF
V: TRBV4-3; J: TRBJ2-2; D: -; CDR3: CASSQVGHPNTGELFF
V: TRBV6-4; J: TRBJ2-1; D: TRBD2; CDR3: CASSEEAGGYNEQFF
V: TRBV5-1; J: TRBJ1-3; D: TRBD1; CDR3: CASSLGQGASGNTIYF
V: TRBV25-1; J: TRBJ1-1; D: -; CDR3: CASSEQYTEAFF
V: TRBV10-3; J: TRBJ2-2; D: -; CDR3: CAIRETRDTGELFF
V: TRBV5-1; J: TRBJ1-1; D: -; CDR3: CASSSQDRGNTEAFF
V: TRBV30; J: TRBJ2-7; D: TRBD2; CDR3: CAWSVAGGLYEQYF
V: TRBV5-1; J: TRBJ2-1; D: TRBD2; CDR3: CASSLVSGGYNEQFF
V: TRBV4-1; J: TRBJ2-3; D: -; CDR3: CASSQDRQVNTQYF
V: TRBV9; J: TRBJ2-2; D: -; CDR3: CASSGSLSHTGELFF
V: TRBV18; J: TRBJ2-3; D: -; CDR3: CASSPLNTASASDTQYF
V: TRBV2; J: TRBJ1-2; D: -; CDR3: CASSETANYGYTF
V: TRBV2; J: TRBJ2-1; D: -; CDR3: CASSENLPSAEAYNEQFF
V: TRBV7-3; J: TRBJ2-1; D: TRBD2; CDR3: CASSLRGTSGRDNEQFF
V: TRBV29-1; J: TRBJ2-1; D: -; CDR3: CSVAPSRYNEQFF
V: TRBV2; J: TRBJ2-1; D: TRBD2; CDR3: CASSDFRTSETVDEQFF
V: TRBV4-2; J: TRBJ2-3; D: -; CDR3: CASSQVFSARGLSDTQYF
V: TRBV11-2; J: TRBJ2-3; D: -; CDR3: CASSLIGRGAHTQYF
V: TRBV6-1; J: TRBJ2-5; D: TRBD2; CDR3: CASTRIWGGETQYF
V: TRBV5-6; J: TRBJ2-5; D: TRBD2; CDR3: CASSRGLAGVLETQYF
V: TRBV7-9; J: TRBJ2-5; D: TRBD2; CDR3: CASSLGAGGSQETQYF
V: TRBV18; J: TRBJ1-2; D: -; CDR3: CASSPYLENGYTF
V: TRBV5-6; J: TRBJ1-1; D: -; CDR3: CASSFRQGQVTEAFF
V: TRBV5-5; J: TRBJ2-7; D: TRBD2; CDR3: CASSGTSGNSYEQYF
V: TRBV9; J: TRBJ2-1; D: -; CDR3: CASSPSLDEQFF
V: TRBV18; J: TRBJ2-3; D: -; CDR3: CASSPRLESTDTQYF
V: TRBV7-6; J: -; D: TRBD1; CDR3: CASSLAASGGSSYEQYF
V: TRBV9; J: TRBJ2-2; D: TRBD2; CDR3: CASSPARLAGIDTTGELFF
V: TRBV6-1; J: TRBJ2-4; D: -; CDR3: CASIGGVQNIQYF
V: TRBV7-9; J: TRBJ2-1; D: -; CDR3: CASSLVGSDEQFF
V: TRBV7-9; J: TRBJ1-2; D: TRBD1; CDR3: CASSSQPRGQKAYGYTF
V: TRBV6-6; J: TRBJ1-1; D: -; CDR3: CASNNDLNTEAFF
V: TRBV5-4; J: TRBJ2-4; D: TRBD2; CDR3: CASSREPGLPQGIQYF
V: TRBV10-3; J: TRBJ2-7; D: TRBD1; CDR3: CAIRTGSGEQYF
V: TRBV5-1; J: TRBJ2-5; D: -; CDR3: CASREQPQETQYF